These 5 T cell receptor beta chains share one sample of origin, sequenced in a study of monozygotic twins with inflammatory bowel disease (dated by TCRdb to about 2019). Library preparation employed 5' RACE. The sequencing machine was an Illumina HiSeq 2500. With the reads reprocessed by TCRdb, a single entry stands for each CDR3 protein sequence and no DNA is reported. The data table for this sample lists about 350,000 distinct CDR3 sequences. The ten largest make up 2% of the sample. The sequencing sample was made of blood. Receptors were obtained from a human donor with ulcerative colitis or Crohn's disease, or a healthy co-twin of an affected twin (not recorded which).

The J gene is TRBJ2-5, the V gene TRBV20-1; as DNA is missing, the TRBD2 call by TCRdb cannot be tested. The CDR3 runs to 15 residues. Looked up from germline, CDR1 is DFQATT and CDR2 is SNEGSKA (reference sequence). This CDR3 reads CSAINYRERQETQYF.

The chain recombines TRBV4-1 with TRBJ1-1; TCRdb names TRBD1, which stays unverified in the absence of DNA. The germline V gene has CDR1 MGHRA and CDR2 YSYEKL. This CDR3 contains 15 residues. CDR3 amino acids: CASSPLGQAGTEAFF.

This sequence joins TRBV20-1 and TRBJ2-2; TCRdb gives TRBD1 as the D gene, but with no DNA this cannot be confirmed. CDR3 size: 15 residues. CDR1 is DFQATT and CDR2 is SNEGSKA in the germline V gene (reference sequence). CDR3 loop: CSARDRLAGRGELFF.

V usage is TRBV28 and J usage is TRBJ2-1; TCRdb proposes TRBD2, but this gene call is untestable without DNA. CDR3 length: 18 residues. Germline assignment: CDR1 MDHEN and CDR2 SYDVKM. CDR3 residues: CASSTPGTSGSSYNEQFF.

The genes are TRBV27 and TRBJ2-7; TCRdb proposes TRBD1, but this gene call is untestable without DNA. Germline V gene lookup returns CDR1 MNHEY and CDR2 SMNVEV (reference sequence). The CDR3 extends over 15 amino acids. The CDR3 sequence: CASRRQGEVSPEQYF.